Below, 4 T cell receptor beta chains from the same sample are listed, as sequenced in a study of shared clonotypes between healthy human individuals. Only CD45RO-negative cells positively selected for CCR7 counted as naive CD8 cells, so terminally differentiated effector memory CD45RA+ cells were excluded. The assay was immunoSEQ multiplex PCR, and TCRdb's table has in-frame clones only and misses some. The table records more than 2 million clones, about 95% of them present only once. The sequenced material came from naive CD8+ T cells sorted from blood. The receptors derive from a man between 18 and 35 years old in good health.

About this clone itself: Other DNA sequences within the sample encode an identical CDR3. This rearrangement joins TRBV5-1 to TRBJ2-7; TRBD1 matches at 8 bases. The CDR3 contains 13 residues. V was pared by 1 base and J by 5 bases, with 2 bases of the junction left unmatched. In germline, CDR1 is SGHRS, CDR2 YFSETQ. The DNA of the CDR3 is TGCGCCAGCAGCTTGACAGGGGGTCACGAGCAGTACTTC. Translating it yields CASSLTGGHEQYF.

The V and J genes are TRBV4-1 and TRBJ1-2; 7 nucleotides match TRBD1. Germline trimming cut 3 bases from V and 7 bases from J; bases unmatched to any gene: 11. Germline V lookup: CDR1 MGHRA, CDR2 YSYEKL. The CDR3 spans 15 residues. CDR3 loop: CASSHSFGTEAGYTF. The CDR3, as DNA: TGCGCCAGCAGCCATTCCTTTGGGACAGAGGCTGGCTACACCTTC.

The rearrangement uses TRBV5-1 and TRBJ2-7; TRBD2 might be the D (5 bases). V was trimmed by 0 bases and J by 0 bases, leaving 13 bases between them. The CDR3 loop spans 16 amino acids. CDR1 is SGHRS and CDR2 is YFSETQ in the germline V gene. This CDR3 is CASSLDEGRNSYEQYF. In DNA, the CDR3 is TGCGCCAGCAGCTTGGATGAGGGTAGGAACTCCTACGAGCAGTACTTC.

V usage is TRBV7-9 and J usage is TRBJ1-5, with 10 bases aligning to TRBD1. This CDR3 has 15 residues. The trim removed 2 bases at V and 5 bases at J, leaving 3 bases unmatched. Looked up from germline, CDR1 is SEHNR and CDR2 is FQNEAQ (reference sequence). The CDR3 DNA sequence: TGTGCCAGCAGCTTATCGACAGGGGGCGATCAGCCCCAGCATTTT. This encodes CASSLSTGGDQPQHF.